This T cell receptor beta chain comes out of a study of cytomegalovirus exposure and HLA in healthy donors. Overall study findings and caveats: Analysis was carried out at a later point, and it linked a missense DCLRE1C variant to TCR beta V- and J-gene trimming. Across HLA loci, a later analysis found differing TCR association rates, with DRB1 most and HLA-C fewest.

A word on this clone: What it recognizes is unknown.

Per the germline V gene, CDR1 is PRHDT and CDR2 is FYEKMQ (reference sequence). CDR3 length equals 16 residues. With V trimmed by 5 bases and J by 2 bases, 5 bases remained unmatched. Both 60 Vbeta primers and 13 Jbeta primers went into the PCR. Assay: immunoSEQ multiplex PCR; the TCRdb copy retains only in-frame clones and omits some. Of around 250,000 clones in the sample, 92% are singletons; the top ten hold about 1.7%. The chain couples TRBV13 to TRBJ2-3; the match to TRBD2 covers 12 bases. Sequenced input: PBMCs. The clonotype was recovered from a girl aged 2 to 9 in good health and CMV-seronegative. The CDR3 reads CASSLGLAGTTDTQYF. The CDR3 DNA reads as TGTGCCAGCAGCCTCGGACTAGCGGGGACCACAGATACGCAGTATTTT.